The 27 T cell receptor beta chains presented below share a single source sample, sequenced in a study of blood T cell repertoires in COVID-19. The data were produced by immunoSEQ multiplex PCR, yet TCRdb's version contains in-frame clones alone and is incomplete. The data show over 250,000 clones, 88% seen once. Sequenced sample: PBMCs or T cells enriched from blood (not recorded which). The receptors originated from a woman under 40 who had recovered from COVID-19.

V usage is TRBV7-2 and J usage is TRBJ1-3; TRBD1 agrees at 7 bases. Germline V gene lookup returns CDR1 SGHTA and CDR2 FQGNSA. J lost 0 bases, V lost 0 bases, and 11 bases had no gene match. The CDR3 is made up of 19 amino acids. The CDR3 loop is CASSLAGVGDSRSGNTIYF. The CDR3 DNA is TGTGCCAGCAGCTTAGCGGGGGTAGGGGACAGCCGCTCTGGAAACACCATATATTTT.

This chain uses TRBV30 with TRBJ1-1, with D unresolved. The CDR3 sequence is 14 residues long. Trimming shortened V by 0 bases and J by 8 bases, and 16 bases separated the two germline ends. CDR1 and CDR2 (germline): GTSNPN, SVGIG (reference sequence). The DNA for the CDR3 is TGTGCCTGGAGTGTAGGCTCCGGACTCAAGGAAGCTTTCTTT. Its translation is CAWSVGSGLKEAFF. Full variable domain (missing parts from reference TRBV30 and TRBJ1-1): SQTIHQWPATLVQPVGSPLSLECTVEGTSNPNLYWYRQAAGRGLQLLFYSVGIGQISSEVPQNLSASRPQDRQFILSSKKLLLSDSGFYLCAWSVGSGLKEAFFGQGTRLTVV.

V usage is TRBV10-2 and J usage is TRBJ2-1, with D possibly matching TRBD1 (6 bases). Germline V gene sequence: CDR1 WSHSY, CDR2 SAAADI. This CDR3 has 11 amino acids. V was trimmed by 3 bases and J by 14 bases, leaving 11 bases between them. The CDR3 sequence: CASSELGQKFF. The CDR3 DNA is TGCGCCAGCAGTGAATTAGGACAGAAGTTCTTC.

This chain joins TRBV6-2 or TRBV6-3 and TRBJ2-7, with 14 nucleotides matching TRBD2. The length of the CDR3 is 19 residues. The junction had 13 bases not matched to a gene; V was cut back by 6 bases and J by 0 bases. Germline CDR1 is MNHEY and CDR2 is SVGEGT. Here the CDR3 reads CASSRRLAGGNLVSYEQYF. The CDR3, as DNA: TGTGCCAGCAGCCGACGACTAGCGGGGGGGAATCTAGTCTCCTACGAGCAGTACTTC.

The chain carries TRBV6-5 and TRBJ2-1; TRBD1 aligns across 7 bases. The CDR3 sequence is 13 residues long. Trimming cost V 8 bases and J 7 bases; bases outside gene matches: 8. Germline CDR1 reads MNHEY; CDR2 reads SVGAGI. The CDR3 here is CASRKPGGNEQFF. CDR3 DNA sequence: TGTGCCAGCCGCAAACCAGGGGGTAATGAGCAGTTCTTC.

This clone turned up a few times. Here the CDR3 DNA reads TGTGCCAGCAGCTCCGCAGGGATCTATGGCTACACCTTC. Amino acid sequence: CASSSAGIYGYTF. This chain links TRBV5-4 with TRBJ1-2; TRBD1 is a possible D gene (5 bases). From germline, CDR1 is SGHNT and CDR2 YYREEE (reference sequence). The CDR3 consists of 13 residues. V shed 3 bases and J shed 4 bases, with 10 bases lying between them.

This clone appeared a few times. V usage is TRBV6-5 and J usage is TRBJ1-6; D unclear. V was pared by 8 bases and J by 7 bases, with 18 bases between. The CDR3 is 15 amino acids. The germline V gene has CDR1 MNHEY and CDR2 SVGAGI. This chain's CDR3 is CASLPQQYFNSPLHF. The CDR3 coding sequence is TGTGCCAGCCTCCCACAGCAATACTTCAATTCACCCCTCCACTTT.

The chain employs TRBV2 and TRBJ1-2; TRBD1 aligns across 9 bases. Losses at the gene ends were 6 bases for V and 8 bases for J; bases not matched to a gene: 13. The germline V gene encodes CDR1 SNHLY and CDR2 FYNNEI. The CDR3 sequence is 15 residues long. This CDR3 reads CASSLLADRGGGYTF. DNA of the CDR3: TGTGCCAGCAGCCTCCTAGCGGACAGGGGTGGCGGCTACACCTTC. The full variable domain, with the rest looked up from reference TRBV2 and TRBJ1-2, is EPEVTQTPSHQVTQMGQEVILRCVPISNHLYFYWYRQILGQKVEFLVSFYNNEISEKSEIFDDQFSVERPDGSNFTLKIRSTKLEDSAMYFCASSLLADRGGGYTFGSGTRLTVV.

The CDR3 DNA sequence: TGTGCCATCAGTGAATTAAACAAGTACACCGGGGAGCTGTTTTTT. The encoded protein is CAISELNKYTGELFF. This chain joins TRBV10-3 and TRBJ2-2; D is ambiguous. There are 15 residues in the CDR3. Trimming shortened V by 3 bases and J by 3 bases, and 11 bases separated the two germline ends. Per the germline V gene, CDR1 is ENHRY and CDR2 is SYGVKD.

The rearrangement links TRBV4-1 to TRBJ1-6, with TRBD1 identical over 8 bases. Unmatched junction bases numbered 14, after V lost 3 bases and J lost 10 bases. This CDR3 comprises 17 residues. Germline values: CDR1 MGHRA, CDR2 YSYEKL. CDR3 DNA sequence: TGCGCCAGCAGCCAGCGGGGTACGGACAGGGCTCGATCACCCCTCCACTTT. It encodes CASSQRGTDRARSPLHF.

Only one count was recorded for this clone. The rearrangement uses TRBV12-3 or TRBV12-4 and TRBJ1-5; D ambiguous. This CDR3 is built from 13 residues. Trimming cost V 5 bases and J 6 bases, with 11 bases left between them. The CDR3 region has the DNA TGTGCCAGCAGTCGGAGGGTTTCTCAGCCCCAGCATTTT. It codes for CASSRRVSQPQHF.

This clone was observed once. The V and J genes are TRBV3-1 (or the pseudogene TRBV3-2) and TRBJ2-7; TRBD2 might be the D (6 bases). Trimming removed 1 base at V and 7 bases at J, with 11 bases between. This CDR3 comprises 13 residues. Germline loops: CDR1 LGHDT, CDR2 YNNKEL (reference sequence). This CDR3 is CASSQGGTGEQYF. The CDR3, as DNA: TGTGCCAGCAGCCAAGGCGGGACCGGGGAGCAGTACTTC.

The J gene is TRBJ2-7, the V gene TRBV30; 10 nucleotides match TRBD2. V lost 3 bases, J lost 3 bases, and 11 bases stayed unmatched. The CDR3 length is 16 residues. The germline CDR1 and CDR2 sequences are GTSNPN and SVGIG (reference sequence). CDR3 sequence (DNA): TGTGCCTGGAGCTACTCGGGACTAGCGATAGTCTACGAGCAGTACTTC. Protein sequence: CAWSYSGLAIVYEQYF. Using reference TRBV30 and TRBJ2-7 for the parts outside the CDR3, the full variable domain is SQTIHQWPATLVQPVGSPLSLECTVEGTSNPNLYWYRQAAGRGLQLLFYSVGIGQISSEVPQNLSASRPQDRQFILSSKKLLLSDSGFYLCAWSYSGLAIVYEQYFGPGTRLTVT.

The chain carries TRBV6-5 and TRBJ1-2; 7 positions match TRBD1. Trimming removed 0 bases from V and 3 bases from J; junction bases left unmatched: 1. The CDR3 has 14 amino acids. Germline V CDR1 and CDR2: MNHEY, SVGAGI. The CDR3, as DNA: TGTGCCAGCAGTTACTCCGGGACAGACTATGGCTACACCTTC. It codes for CASSYSGTDYGYTF.

The rearrangement joins TRBV5-6 to TRBJ2-1; possibly TRBD1 for D (6 bases). The V gene lost 4 bases and the J gene lost 4 bases, with 18 bases spanning the gap. The CDR3 runs to 16 residues. CDR1 is SGHDT and CDR2 is YYEEEE in the germline V gene. The CDR3 sequence is CASSLMGQTVYNEQFF. In DNA form, the CDR3 reads TGTGCCAGCAGCCTGATGGGACAAACCGTTTACAATGAGCAGTTCTTC.

This chain joins TRBV4-3 and TRBJ1-1; 7 nucleotides match TRBD1. The V segment lost 2 bases and the J segment 5 bases; nucleotides outside the gene matches: 5. The CDR3 extends over 14 amino acids. CDR1 is LGHNA, CDR2 YSLEER, per germline. The CDR3 nucleotides read TGCGCCAGCAGCCAAAGACAGGGATGGACTGAAGCTTTCTTT. Translated: CASSQRQGWTEAFF.

This clone was detected only a few times. This chain joins TRBV18 and TRBJ2-7; 15 positions agree with TRBD2. The CDR3 runs to 18 residues. The junction had 8 bases not matched to a gene; V was cut back by 2 bases and J by 3 bases. CDR1 KGHSH and CDR2 LQKENI come from the germline V gene. CDR3 loop: CASSPISGGLAGGYEQYF. Written as DNA, the CDR3 is TGTGCCAGCTCACCAATTTCCGGGGGACTAGCGGGGGGCTACGAGCAGTACTTC.

The V and J genes are TRBV2 and TRBJ2-1, with D unclear. V gave up 4 bases and J gave up 1 base, with 11 bases separating them. The CDR3 runs to 15 residues. CDR1 is SNHLY and CDR2 is FYNNEI in the germline V gene. CDR3 amino acids: CASSGLEQSYNEQFF. In DNA form, the CDR3 reads TGTGCCAGCAGTGGGCTAGAGCAATCCTACAATGAGCAGTTCTTC.

The genes are TRBV11-2 and TRBJ1-1; D perhaps matches TRBD1 (6 bases). The CDR3 extends over 15 amino acids. CDR1 and CDR2 (germline): SGHAT, FQNNGV. V was shortened by 2 bases and J by 0 bases, with 10 bases between the two germline ends. The CDR3 protein is CASSLLGHLNTEAFF. CDR3 in DNA: TGTGCCAGCAGCTTACTGGGACACTTGAACACTGAAGCTTTCTTT.

The chain recombines TRBV12-3 or TRBV12-4 with TRBJ1-2; tentatively, D is TRBD1 (6 bases). V lost 3 bases, J lost 7 bases, and 12 bases lay in between. The CDR3 spans 13 residues. The CDR3 nucleotides are TGTGCCAGCAGTTTCCTCCAGGGGAGTGGCTACACCTTC. It encodes CASSFLQGSGYTF.

The chain has TRBV6-5 and TRBJ1-2; TRBD1 might be the D (5 bases). V lost 6 bases and J lost 7, with 15 bases in between. The V gene's germline CDR1 is MNHEY and CDR2 SVGAGI. The CDR3 sequence is 13 residues long. CDR3 sequence reads: CASSRRGYGGYTF. CDR3 sequence (DNA): TGTGCCAGCAGCAGGAGGGGTTACGGTGGCTACACCTTC.

This sequence joins TRBV19 and TRBJ1-6, with 7 bases lining up with TRBD1. V was pared by 4 bases and J by 8 bases, with 2 bases of the junction left unmatched. Germline V gives CDR1 LNHDA, CDR2 SQIVND (reference sequence). The CDR3 runs to 13 residues. DNA of the CDR3: TGTGCCAGTAGTAGACAGGGTGATTCACCCCTCCACTTT. It specifies CASSRQGDSPLHF.

This clone was found once. The gene calls are TRBV18 and TRBJ1-2; TRBD1 aligns across 10 bases. The CDR3 is 15 amino acids. J lost 3 bases, V lost 5 bases, and 6 bases had no gene match. Germline V gene sequence: CDR1 KGHSH, CDR2 LQKENI. CDR3 amino acids: CASSGRQGADYGYTF. In nucleotides, the CDR3 is TGTGCCAGCTCAGGCAGACAGGGGGCGGACTATGGCTACACCTTC. Looking up the rest from reference TRBV18 and TRBJ1-2 gives the full variable domain: NAGVMQNPRHLVRRRGQEARLRCSPMKGHSHVYWYRQLPEEGLKFMVYLQKENIIDESGMPKERFSAEFPKEGPSILRIQQVVRGDSAAYFCASSGRQGADYGYTFGSGTRLTVV.

This clone occurred once. The chain carries TRBV4-3 and TRBJ1-2; D gene unclear. The germline V gene has CDR1 LGHNA and CDR2 YSLEER. CDR3 length: 19 amino acids. The V end lost 0 bases, the J end lost 1 base, and 21 bases lay between the germline ends. DNA for the CDR3: TGCGCCAGCAGCCAAGATCCCCCCGCTTCGGCAGCGAATAACTATGGCTACACCTTC. As protein: CASSQDPPASAANNYGYTF.

This clone was recorded only once. The V gene is TRBV30, the J gene TRBJ2-2; D possibly corresponds to TRBD2 (6 bases). The germline V gene encodes CDR1 GTSNPN and CDR2 SVGIG (reference sequence). There are 14 residues in the CDR3. V dropped 3 bases and J dropped 0 bases, with 8 bases sitting between them. The CDR3 loop reads CAWRGLPNTGELFF. The CDR3 coding sequence is TGTGCCTGGAGGGGACTTCCGAACACCGGGGAGCTGTTTTTT.

The rearrangement uses TRBV5-5 and TRBJ2-3; no firm D call. Trimming cost V 0 bases and J 2 bases, with 10 bases left between them. This CDR3 has 15 amino acids. Germline CDR1 SGHKS, CDR2 YYEKEE (reference sequence). In DNA, the CDR3 is TGTGCCAGCAGCTTGGATAGTACCTTCACAGATACGCAGTATTTT. Encoded protein: CASSLDSTFTDTQYF.

The chain carries TRBV4-1 and TRBJ1-6; no clear D. This CDR3 comprises 18 residues. Germline CDR1 is MGHRA and CDR2 is YSYEKL. With 3 bases removed from V and 0 bases from J, the gap between germline ends came to 15 bases. CDR3 protein: CASSQRETHSSYNSPLHF. DNA for the CDR3: TGCGCCAGCAGCCAGAGAGAGACTCATAGCTCCTATAATTCACCCCTCCACTTT.